Shown below are 6 T cell receptor beta chains from a single sample sequenced in a study of cytomegalovirus exposure and HLA in healthy donors. Sequencing was performed with immunoSEQ multiplex PCR; in TCRdb, only in-frame clones are kept and a portion is missing. The repertoire has some 110,000 clones, roughly 86% of them found once; the top ten carry roughly 5%. The material sequenced was PBMCs. These receptors came from a man between 18 and 35 years old in good health and CMV-seronegative.

The chain has TRBV4-1 and TRBJ1-5; 7 nucleotides line up with TRBD1. CDR3 length: 17 residues. The V gene's germline CDR1 is MGHRA and CDR2 YSYEKL. After removal of 4 bases from V and 0 bases from J, the junction contained 9 bases not matched to a gene. CDR3 sequence reads: CASSLLGGSYSNQPQHF. CDR3 sequence (DNA): TGCGCCAGCAGCCTCCTAGGGGGCAGCTATAGCAATCAGCCCCAGCATTTT.

A single count supports this clone. The chain combines TRBV5-1 with TRBJ2-3; 8 nucleotides align to TRBD2. The CDR3 extends over 16 amino acids. Germline values: CDR1 SGHRS, CDR2 YFSETQ. The junction had 8 bases not matched to a gene; V was cut back by 0 bases and J by 5 bases. The CDR3, as DNA: TGCGCCAGCAGCTTGGCCACGGGGGGGCGTGGAGATACGCAGTATTTT. This translates into CASSLATGGRGDTQYF.

A note on this clone: At one boundary the junction diverges from the germline segment, which might be a read error. The chain combines TRBV5-4 with TRBJ2-1; 10 nucleotides align to TRBD2. Germline V gene data show CDR1 as SGHNT and CDR2 as YYREEE (reference sequence). The CDR3 spans 15 residues. The CDR3 region is CASSLGSGGPNEQFF. As DNA, the CDR3 is TGTGCCAGCAGTTTGGGTAGCGGGGGGCCCAATGAGCAGTTCTTC.

The chain combines TRBV7-2 with TRBJ2-1; TRBD2 matches 14 bases. The CDR3 runs 16 residues. With V trimmed by 7 bases and J by 6 bases, 8 bases remained unmatched. CDR1 is SGHTA, CDR2 FQGNSA, per germline. The CDR3 reads CASKGGGTSGSNEQFF. The CDR3 bases are TGTGCCAGCAAGGGGGGAGGGACTAGCGGGAGCAATGAGCAGTTCTTC.

V is TRBV27 and J is TRBJ1-1; 10 positions match TRBD1. The V segment lost 6 bases and the J segment 3 bases; nucleotides outside the gene matches: 10. The CDR3 spans 16 residues. CDR1 is MNHEY and CDR2 is SMNVEV in the germline V gene (reference sequence). CDR3 protein: CASRPGQGPWDTEAFF. The CDR3 DNA is TGTGCCAGCAGACCGGGACAGGGGCCGTGGGACACTGAAGCTTTCTTT.

The chain links TRBV30 to TRBJ2-1; D ambiguous. The CDR3 loop spans 11 amino acids. Trimming took off 0 bases at V and 8 bases at J, with 5 bases between the two ends. Looked up from germline, CDR1 is GTSNPN and CDR2 is SVGIG (reference sequence). Written as DNA, the CDR3 is TGTGCCTGGAGTGTTAGTGATGAGCAGTTCTTC. Its translation is CAWSVSDEQFF.